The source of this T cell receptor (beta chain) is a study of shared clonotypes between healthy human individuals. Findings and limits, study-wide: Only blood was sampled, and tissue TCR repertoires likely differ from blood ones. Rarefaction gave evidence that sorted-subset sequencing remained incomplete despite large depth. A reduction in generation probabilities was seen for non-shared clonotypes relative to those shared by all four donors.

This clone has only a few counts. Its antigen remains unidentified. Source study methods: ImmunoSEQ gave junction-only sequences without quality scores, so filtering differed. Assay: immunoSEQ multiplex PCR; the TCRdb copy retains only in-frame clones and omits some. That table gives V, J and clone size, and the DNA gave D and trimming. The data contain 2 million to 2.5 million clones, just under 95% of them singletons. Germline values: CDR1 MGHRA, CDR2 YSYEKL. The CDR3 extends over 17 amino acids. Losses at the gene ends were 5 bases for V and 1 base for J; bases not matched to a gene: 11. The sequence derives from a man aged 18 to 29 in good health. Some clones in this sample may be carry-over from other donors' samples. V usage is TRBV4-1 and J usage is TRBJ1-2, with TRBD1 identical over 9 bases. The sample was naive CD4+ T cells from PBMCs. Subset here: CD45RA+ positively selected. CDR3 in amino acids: CASSSTGGEGVNYGYTF. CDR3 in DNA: TGCGCCAGCAGCTCCACAGGGGGCGAAGGAGTTAACTATGGCTACACCTTC.